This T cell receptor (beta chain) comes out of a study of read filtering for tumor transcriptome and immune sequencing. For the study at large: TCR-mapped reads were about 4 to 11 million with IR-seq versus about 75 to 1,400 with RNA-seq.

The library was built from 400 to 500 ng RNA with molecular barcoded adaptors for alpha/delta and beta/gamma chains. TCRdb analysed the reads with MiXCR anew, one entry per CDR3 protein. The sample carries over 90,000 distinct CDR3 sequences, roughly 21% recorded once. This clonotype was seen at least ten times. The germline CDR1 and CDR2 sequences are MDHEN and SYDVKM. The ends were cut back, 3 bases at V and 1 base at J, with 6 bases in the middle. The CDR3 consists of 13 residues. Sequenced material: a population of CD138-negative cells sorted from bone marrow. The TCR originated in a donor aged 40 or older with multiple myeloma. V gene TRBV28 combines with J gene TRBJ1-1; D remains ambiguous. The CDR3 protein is CASSFPGNTEAFF. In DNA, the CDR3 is TGTGCCAGCAGTTTCCCAGGGAACACTGAAGCTTTCTTT.